This T cell receptor (beta chain) was recorded in a study of T-cell memory formation after mild COVID-19 (dated by TCRdb to about 2021). Turning to the overall study: TCR sequence clusters from the two donors were found to be largely donor specific. Two young, previously healthy adult volunteers, one female and one male, were included in the cohort. In two donors, T-cell clones that expanded and contracted after mild COVID-19 were followed by sequencing TCRalpha and TCRbeta repertoires longitudinally. What the work shows at the level of the full study, not this receptor alone: Only a couple of mild cases were covered in the study, and larger cohorts including severe cases with pre-infection samples were considered necessary. SARS-CoV-2 specificity was not confirmed for the second-wave clones peaking on day 37. The detection of some responding clones in pre-infection memory suggests that pre-existing cross-reactive memory T cells joined the SARS-CoV-2 response. Balanced CD4/CD8 phenotypes were observed for clones contracting from day 15 to 85, whereas a bias towards CD4+ was observed for a second wave of clones expanding from day 15 to 37. Contracting CD4+ clones turned up mainly in the CM and EM memory subsets, whereas EMRA was where CD8+ clones were enriched.

This clonotype was seen only a few times. The clone's antigen remains unknown. There are no base qualities to consult, and no much larger clone falls within one base. Ficoll-Paque density gradient centrifugation was the method used to isolate PBMCs. Sequencing relied on an Illumina NovaSeq 6000. TCRalpha and TCRbeta cDNA libraries were constructed by 5'RACE with constant-segment primers, with sample barcodes and unique molecular identifiers being introduced. RNA was extracted from every sample with Trizol reagent. Libraries were amplified in two PCR steps, with a second sample barcode and Illumina TruSeq adapters added in the second step. The libraries were sequenced on an Illumina NovaSeq using 2 x 150 bp paired-end reads. In the authors' own workflow: Reads were demultiplexed and collapsed into UMI-guided consensus sequences with migec v1.2.7. Using mixcr v2.1.11, the UMI consensuses were aligned to TRA and TRB V and J templates and assembled into clonotypes. Clonotypes were classified as expanded or contracted when called significant by both edgeR and NoisET, with noise models trained on biological replicates. edgeR calls used a false discovery rate-adjusted p below 0.01 and a log2 fold-change threshold of 1. As an exploratory analysis of dynamics, PCA with hierarchical clustering was applied to max-normalized trajectories of the 1000 most abundant clonotypes. The CD4 or CD8 phenotype of responding clones was assigned using the separately sequenced CD4+ and CD8+ repertoires. TCRdb redid the processing of the public reads, applying fastp at Q25 and MiXCR, and retained in-frame beta chains. Each record represents a unique CDR3 protein, reported with the most common genes and DNA among its rows. The V and J calls were not made by the authors but by TCRdb's processing. The sample has approximately 350,000 distinct CDR3 sequences on record, around 28% of them singletons. The biggest ten clones account for about 14% of the sample.

Ends trimmed: V by 4 bases, J by 8 bases; bases unmatched to a gene: 13. For CDR1 and CDR2, the germline V gene lists MGHRA and YSYEKL. The CDR3 spans 16 residues, from the cysteine through the phenylalanine. Of the read, only the CDR3 DNA is kept; its 48 bases are in frame from base 1. Sample: PBMCs or a T cell subset sorted from them (not recorded which). The source is an adult woman who had mild COVID-19 (a few samples of this study predate the infection). The sample titles of this study are shuffled in the database, so cell type and time point are left out; the donor was told from shared clones. The receptor chain draws on TRBV4-1 and TRBJ2-1, and 8 junction bases match TRBD1. The bases are TGCGCCAGCAGCCTATCCGGGACAGGCTTAGCAGATGAGCAGTTCTTC. It translates to CASSLSGTGLADEQFF.